The present TCR beta chain was sequenced within a study of cytomegalovirus exposure and HLA in healthy donors (dated by TCRdb to about 2017). Describing the broader study: According to an earlier analysis of 550 to 700 of the donors, 200 million or so T cells yielded some 110 million unique TCR beta sequences and more than 250 Gb of sequence data. Approximately 300 gigabases of sequencing data and roughly 90 million unique TCR sequences were included in an early release covering several hundred HLA-typed donors. The genetic ancestry cluster associated with self-reported Caucasian donors included 70% to 85% of the 398 genotyped donors. The study aimed to test whether signatures of past pathogen exposure could be identified by cataloging public T cell receptors. Using immunosequencing, the study profiled T cell repertoires from 500 to 800 subjects and related those repertoires to cytomegalovirus serostatus. A separate validation cohort of 100 to 150 different subjects was used in addition to the approximately 700-subject first cohort. To predict cytomegalovirus infection status, the study combined high-throughput TCR immunosequencing, statistical association of individual TCRs with disease status, and machine learning. A later analysis re-analyzed previously published TCR beta repertoires from 666 donors and added high-resolution HLA genotyping to study TCR occurrence patterns. In the later analysis, no new phenotypic data were used to find candidate immune exposures; instead, reliance was placed on TCR beta sequences and their occurrence across donors. An earlier analysis of 587 of the donors applied high-throughput TCR beta sequencing to assess whether each TCR beta V gene segment acted as functional or pseudogenic. Donor age, sex, ethnicity and CMV serostatus were compiled alongside the repertoire data. In a later genetic analysis, genome-wide SNP genotypes for about three fifths of the roughly 670 donors were used, and that subset was treated as a discovery cohort. Every discovery cohort repertoire had been produced on one sequencing platform. HLA typing included class I and class II loci at four-digit resolution. Typing coverage varied by locus: roughly 629-630 donors for A, B, C, DRB1 and DQB1; approximately 560 for DQA1; about 600 for DPA1; roughly 450 for DPB1. Because of strong linkage in the cohort, roughly five DR-DQ haplotypes were treated as single units for association and clustering. Among about 410 genotyped donors of the cohort, an average of around 250,000 unique TCR beta nucleotide sequences was sequenced per donor, of which about 18% were non-productive. The paper as a whole reports these results and caveats: Because some donors lacked HLA typing at each locus, the association tests relied only on the typed subset. When HLA alleles, especially DR and DQ, strongly co-occurred, attributing TCR associations to individual alleles was difficult. The classifier was reported to diagnose cytomegalovirus status with high specificity and sensitivity in both the original cohort and the validation cohort. In an earlier analysis of about 600 of the donors, most TCR beta V segments appeared in productive rearrangements about 90% or about 30% of the time, broadly matching IMGT annotations. Because counts were too low, about 18 rarely observed V segments, including chromosome 9 orphons, were excluded from the earlier analysis of 587 of the donors. The presence/absence analyses assumed that sequencing depth was roughly uniform across donors, and that assumption may not be true. According to a later analysis, parvovirus B19, influenza, CMV and Epstein-Barr virus appeared linked to several top co-occurrence clusters. According to the authors, the approach could potentially be generalized to other disease states and immunological phenotypes. While some public TCRs were present in many individuals, most TCR sequences turned up only very rarely across donors. A further reported finding was that TCR beta sequences accurately predicted the HLA-A and HLA-B alleles for most subjects in the first cohort. In this cohort, only TCR beta chains were sequenced, and detectable features were limited by the absence of alpha or paired-chain data. A group of highly shared sequence variants was considered likely to be a technical artifact of the sequencing pipeline. According to a later analysis, TCR association rates differed among HLA loci, with DRB1 alleles showing the most associated TCRs and HLA-C alleles showing the fewest. For the cohort, immune exposure information was limited to CMV serostatus. In vitro tests confirmed that a few of the cytomegalovirus-associated TCR beta chains recognize cytomegalovirus antigens. Some IMGT-functional V segments, including TRBV6-2 and TRBV6-3, could not be told apart with the 87-base-pair reads, so those segments were excluded. Compared with the roughly 710-donor mean, donors in an Asian-associated ancestry cluster had fewer N-insertions in productive TCRs, according to a later genetic analysis. A later analysis associated roughly 17,000 TCR beta sequences with specific HLA alleles at a false discovery rate of 0.05. Correlated functional status among segregating V segments might reflect linkage disequilibrium, but an unknown experimental factor could not be ruled out. According to a later analysis, most CMV-associated TCR beta chains appeared to be HLA-restricted, and the HLA associations seemed to be driven largely by CMV exposure. An association between a missense DCLRE1C variant and V-gene and J-gene trimming of TCR beta chains was found in a later genetic analysis and replicated in an independent cohort. Compared with equally common non-associated chains, HLA-associated TCR beta chains in a later analysis were more clonally expanded and had lower generation probabilities. A total of 150 or so TCR beta chains were listed by the study as associated with cytomegalovirus.

The receptor library was made with the immunoSEQ multiplex PCR assay. For the multiplex PCR, a mixture combining 60 forward primers for TCR Vbeta segments and 13 reverse primers for TCR Jbeta segments was used. The CDR3 region of rearranged TCR beta genes was amplified from genomic DNA by a multiplex PCR assay. Amplified TCR beta libraries were sequenced as 87-base-pair reads on the Illumina HiSeq System. Concerning the study's data processing: Across the 600 to 700 repertoires, a later analysis counted some 80 million unique TCR beta chains, 9.5 million to 12 million of which were shared by at least two donors. Raw reads were error-corrected and collapsed into unique sequences by a nearest-neighbor algorithm in which closely related sequences were merged to remove PCR and sequencing errors. V, D and J gene segments were assigned by aligning CDR3 sequences to IMGT reference sequences. Each retained sequence needed at least a six-nucleotide match to both a V gene segment and a J gene segment. Rearrangements were classified as productive when the CDR3 lacked stop codons and remained in frame with V and J, and all other rearrangements were classified as non-productive. Following IMGT convention, CDR3 was defined as the stretch from the second conserved V-encoded cysteine up to the conserved J-encoded phenylalanine. The earlier analysis of some 550 of the donors excluded any sequence lacking an unambiguous match to a single V gene segment. In an earlier analysis of several hundred of the donors, V segments were called functional above 56.7% productive rearrangements and were called segregating when the between-donor standard deviation exceeded 5%. To diagnose cytomegalovirus status from the catalog of TCR beta chain sequences, a statistical classification framework was built. A later analysis assigned V and J genes by comparing TCR nucleotide sequences with IMGT/GENE-DB human TR gene sequences. In a later analysis, CDR3 sequences and most-parsimonious VDJ recombination scenarios were assigned using the TCRdist pipeline. In a later analysis, each TCR beta chain was defined by its CDR3 amino acid sequence together with its V-gene family, and reads lacking a unique V-gene family were excluded. As a way to deal with suspected cross-contamination and a sequencing artifact, a later analysis dropped approximately 590 nucleotide sequences that were highly shared and had low generation probability. In a later analysis, a clonal expansion index was calculated for each public chain from normalized within-repertoire ranks of inferred template counts. In a later analysis, generation probabilities were computed using a VDJ recombination model fitted to out-of-frame rearrangements, and the results were checked against IGoR. Hypergeometric tests were used in a later analysis to score TCR-TCR, TCR-HLA and TCR-CMV co-occurrence, with a repertoire-size bias correction applied to the TCR pairs. A later analysis estimated false discovery rates by permuting HLA or CMV assignments 20 times. In a later analysis, co-occurring TCRs were grouped with DBSCAN, and TCRdist sequence similarity was added when clustering was performed within HLA-allele-positive subsets. Repertoires with fewer than 30,000 or more than 120,000 public chains were left out of co-occurrence clustering, as were roughly five repertoires with anomalous nucleotide sharing. TCRdb limited this immuneACCESS table to in-frame rearrangements with V and J called. A share of clones is missing; checked studies link under half to unresolved V genes, and the rest is unexplained. That table gives V, J and clone size, and the DNA gave D and trimming. The sample data list fewer than 200,000 clones, and around 88% of these were observed just once. Of the sample, 0.65% to 0.9% is held by the ten largest clones.

With respect to this clone: Its antigen is unknown. One base away there is no much larger clone; base qualities are not given.

CDR1 MNHEY and CDR2 SMNVEV were looked up in the germline V gene (reference sequence). The CDR3 numbers 17 residues from cysteine through phenylalanine. The read is trimmed to its CDR3 DNA, 51 bases read in frame from base 1. Relative to germline, V is missing 4 bases and J is missing 4 bases, with 12 bases of the junction outside any gene match. The cohort was made up of approximately 670 healthy bone marrow donors. All cohort members were sampled while nominally healthy, although unrecorded immune exposures were likely present. The donor tested CMV seronegative, placing the donor among the 350 or so seronegative members of the cohort. A peripheral blood sample was provided by each donor, and peripheral blood mononuclear cells were used for TCR beta sequencing. The Qiagen DNeasy Blood Extraction Kit was used to extract genomic DNA from the blood cell samples.

The chain couples TRBV27 to TRBJ2-3, with 9 bases aligning to TRBD2. Material for sequencing was PBMCs. The sequence was obtained from a woman aged 25 to 39 in good health and CMV-seronegative. CDR3 reads: CASSSPRLSGSADTQYF. The bases are TGTGCCAGCAGTTCTCCCCGACTTAGCGGGAGTGCAGATACGCAGTATTTT.